Each of the 3 T cell receptor beta chains below was sequenced from the same sample in a study of graft-versus-host responses after intestinal transplantation. Their antigens are not known. Assay used: immunoSEQ multiplex PCR; TCRdb lists only in-frame clones, some missing. The table lists around 130,000 clones, more than 80% of them singletons, with roughly 0.17% in the top ten. Sequenced material: unstimulated CD4+ T cells sorted from spleen or lymph node cells, taken before intestinal transplant. The receptor source for this set is a human donor who received an intestinal transplant.

The chain carries TRBV19 and TRBJ2-6; D possibly corresponds to TRBD1 (6 bases). Germline values: CDR1 LNHDA, CDR2 SQIVND (reference sequence). The V gene lost 1 base and the J gene lost 0 bases, with 16 bases spanning the gap. The CDR3 runs 19 residues. DNA for the CDR3: TGTGCCAGTAGTATAGGGGACAAAAGAACGTACTCTGGGGCCAACGTCCTGACTTTC. The encoded protein is CASSIGDKRTYSGANVLTF.

The V call is TRBV10-3, the J call TRBJ2-1; no reliable D call. Germline assignment: CDR1 ENHRY and CDR2 SYGVKD. Trimming removed 8 bases from V and 1 base from J, with 9 bases in between. The CDR3 covers 13 residues. CDR3 in DNA: TGTGCCATCTCTGTTGGGTCCTACAATGAGCAGTTCTTC. Translated: CAISVGSYNEQFF.

This chain joins TRBV5-8 and TRBJ2-3; a weak D match, TRBD2 (5 bases). V was shortened by 4 bases and J by 3 bases, with 15 bases between the two germline ends. Germline-derived CDR1 and CDR2 are SGHTS and YDEGEE. The length of the CDR3 is 15 residues. CDR3 DNA sequence: TGTGCCAGCAGCCCCCCACCCGGGGTGACAGATACGCAGTATTTT. Its protein product is CASSPPPGVTDTQYF.